Below, 20 T cell receptor beta chains from the same sample are listed, as sequenced in a study of siplizumab effects on memory and regulatory T cells. Assay: immunoSEQ multiplex PCR; the TCRdb copy retains only in-frame clones and omits some. The data contain about 91,000 clones, roughly 97% of them singletons. Input material: naive CD4+ T cells sorted from blood. These receptors were collected from a human donor in good health.

The chain joins TRBV18 to TRBJ2-1; 14 nucleotides match TRBD2. Germline V gene data show CDR1 as KGHSH and CDR2 as LQKENI. The CDR3 has 17 amino acids. V shed 3 bases, J shed 7 bases, and the junction held 8 bases outside the gene matches. The CDR3 DNA reads TGTGCCAGCTCACCGAGTGGGACTAGCGGGGGTCTAAATGAGCAGTTCTTC. Translated, it gives CASSPSGTSGGLNEQFF. Supplemented by reference TRBV18 and TRBJ2-1, the full variable domain reads NAGVMQNPRHLVRRRGQEARLRCSPMKGHSHVYWYRQLPEEGLKFMVYLQKENIIDESGMPKERFSAEFPKEGPSILRIQQVVRGDSAAYFCASSPSGTSGGLNEQFFGPGTRLTVL.

This clone was found a few times. V is TRBV5-4 and J is TRBJ1-6, with 7 nucleotides matching TRBD1. The V gene's germline CDR1 is SGHNT and CDR2 YYREEE (reference sequence). This CDR3 is built from 15 residues. Unmatched junction bases numbered 13, after V lost 9 bases and J lost 7 bases. In nucleotides, the CDR3 is TGTGCCACAGCTCCCTTGGACAGGACAAATTCACCCCTCCACTTT. Translated, it gives CATAPLDRTNSPLHF.

This chain uses TRBV9 with TRBJ1-1, with D hard to call. From germline, CDR1 is SGDLS and CDR2 YYNGEE. The CDR3 is 13 amino acids. The V end was cut by 1 base, the J end by 4 bases, with 8 bases between. Here the CDR3 reads CASSVQESTEAFF. The CDR3, as DNA: TGTGCCAGCAGCGTACAAGAGAGCACTGAAGCTTTCTTT. Supplemented by reference TRBV9 and TRBJ1-1, the full variable domain reads DSGVTQTPKHLITATGQRVTLRCSPRSGDLSVYWYQQSLDQGLQFLIQYYNGEERAKGNILERFSAQQFPDLHSELNLSSLELGDSALYFCASSVQESTEAFFGQGTRLTVV.

The gene calls are TRBV7-9 and TRBJ2-7; a possible D gene is TRBD2 (7 bases). Trimming took off 7 bases at V and 0 bases at J, with 16 bases between the two ends. Germline values: CDR1 SEHNR, CDR2 FQNEAQ (reference sequence). This CDR3 comprises 15 residues. CDR3 residues: CASTKGGVSSYEQYF. CDR3 DNA: TGTGCCAGCACCAAAGGGGGGGTAAGCTCCTACGAGCAGTACTTC.

The chain employs TRBV25-1 and TRBJ2-7; no clear D gene. The length of the CDR3 is 14 residues. Germline CDR1 MGHDK, CDR2 SYGVNS. The V gene lost 4 bases and the J gene lost 0 bases, with 10 bases spanning the gap. The DNA for the CDR3 is TGTGCCAGCAGTGCCGACATTATCTCCTACGAGCAGTACTTC. This codes for CASSADIISYEQYF.

This chain connects TRBV5-6 to TRBJ2-6; D assignment may be TRBD1 or TRBD2 (5 bases each). Trimming stripped 4 bases from V and 2 bases from J, with 13 bases between. CDR3 length: 16 amino acids. The V gene's germline CDR1 is SGHDT and CDR2 YYEEEE. The CDR3 DNA follows: TGTGCCAGCAGCGGGGGACCGGCTACTGGGGCCAACGTCCTGACTTTC. Its translation is CASSGGPATGANVLTF.

The chain links TRBV6-5 to TRBJ1-1; D is perhaps TRBD1 (5 bases). Trimming stripped 6 bases from V and 1 base from J, with 15 bases between. The CDR3 has 15 amino acids. Germline CDR1 MNHEY, CDR2 SVGAGI. This CDR3 reads CASSLTGGGNTEAFF. For the CDR3, the DNA is TGTGCCAGCAGCCTCACCGGGGGGGGGAACACTGAAGCTTTCTTT.

This chain connects TRBV19 to TRBJ1-1; 8 positions match TRBD1. Trimming cost V 6 bases and J 0 bases; bases outside gene matches: 3. This CDR3 has 14 residues. The germline V gene encodes CDR1 LNHDA and CDR2 SQIVND (reference sequence). CDR3 in amino acids: CASSTGGLNTEAFF. The CDR3, as DNA: TGTGCCAGTAGCACAGGGGGACTGAACACTGAAGCTTTCTTT. The full variable domain, rest sourced from reference TRBV19 and TRBJ1-1, is DGGITQSPKYLFRKEGQNVTLSCEQNLNHDAMYWYRQDPGQGLRLIYYSQIVNDFQKGDIAEGYSVSREKKESFPLTVTSAQKNPTAFYLCASSTGGLNTEAFFGQGTRLTVV.

A note on this clone: Different DNA sequences within this sample yield the same CDR3. The chain employs TRBV29-1 and TRBJ1-4; no reliable D call. This CDR3 spans 13 amino acids. CDR1 and CDR2 (germline): SQVTM, ANQGSEA. The germline V and J ends were trimmed by 3 bases and 6 bases, with 11 bases remaining between them. In nucleotides, the CDR3 is TGCAGCGTTGATATTGCTAACGATGAAAAACTGTTTTTT. It codes for CSVDIANDEKLFF.

The chain uses TRBV7-9 and TRBJ1-2, with 7 nucleotides matching TRBD1. The CDR3 spans 14 residues. The V segment lost 5 bases and the J segment 5 bases; nucleotides outside the gene matches: 8. Germline CDR1 and CDR2: SEHNR and FQNEAQ (reference sequence). The CDR3 region has the DNA TGTGCCAGCAGCGCAGGACAGGCGGTTTATGGCTACACCTTC. Translation gives CASSAGQAVYGYTF.

This clone was detected only a few times. The chain is built from TRBV5-4 and TRBJ1-1; D is unclear. Trimming cost V 3 bases and J 5 bases, with 14 bases left between them. The CDR3 runs 14 residues. Per the germline V gene, CDR1 is SGHNT and CDR2 is YYREEE (reference sequence). CDR3: CASSSAGLGTEAFF. CDR3 nucleotide sequence: TGTGCCAGCAGCTCCGCGGGCCTAGGGACTGAAGCTTTCTTT.

The gene calls are TRBV9 and TRBJ1-1; no clear D gene. The germline gives CDR1 SGDLS, CDR2 YYNGEE. The length of the CDR3 is 13 residues. Trimming removed 3 bases at V and 11 bases at J, with 17 bases between. In DNA, the CDR3 is TGTGCCAGCAGCGGGAGCGAGGACCATAGGGCTTTCTTT. Protein product: CASSGSEDHRAFF.

This rearrangement joins TRBV7-2 to TRBJ2-7; unclear D gene. Trimming took 6 bases from V and 7 from J, leaving 10 bases between them. CDR3 size: 11 residues. Germline-derived CDR1 and CDR2 are SGHTA and FQGNSA. CDR3 protein: CASSLAWEQYF. The CDR3 DNA is TGTGCCAGCAGTTTGGCGTGGGAGCAGTACTTC.

The rearrangement uses TRBV2 and TRBJ1-1, with D tentatively TRBD1 (6 bases). This CDR3 has 13 amino acids. Trimming left V 6 bases short and J 4 bases short, with 12 bases between. CDR1 is SNHLY, CDR2 FYNNEI, per germline. CDR3: CASRFGGGTEAFF. The CDR3, as DNA: TGTGCCAGCAGATTCGGGGGCGGCACTGAAGCTTTCTTT.

The gene calls are TRBV7-8 and TRBJ1-6; 9 bases line up with TRBD1. This CDR3 has 14 amino acids. The V and J ends lost 5 bases and 8 bases, in that order; junction bases with no gene match: 4. The germline CDR1 and CDR2 sequences are SGHVS and FQNEAQ. The CDR3 sequence: CASSGRDRDSPLHF. In nucleotides, the CDR3 is TGTGCCAGCAGCGGCCGGGACAGGGATTCACCCCTCCACTTT. Complete variable domain (other parts from reference TRBV7-8 and TRBJ1-6): GAGVSQSPRYKVAKRGQDVALRCDPISGHVSLFWYQQALGQGPEFLTYFQNEAQLDKSGLPSDRFFAERPEGSVSTLKIQRTQQEDSAVYLCASSGRDRDSPLHFGNGTRLTVT.

The V gene is TRBV2, the J gene TRBJ2-3; 7 bases agree with TRBD1. In germline, CDR1 is SNHLY, CDR2 FYNNEI. The CDR3 length is 17 residues. J was trimmed by 2 bases and V by 2 bases; bases with no gene match: 10. The CDR3 protein is CASSEPSPQGDTDTQYF. DNA for the CDR3: TGTGCCAGCAGTGAACCCAGCCCTCAGGGGGACACAGATACGCAGTATTTT. The full variable domain, in which reference TRBV2 and TRBJ2-3 provide the parts outside the CDR3, is EPEVTQTPSHQVTQMGQEVILRCVPISNHLYFYWYRQILGQKVEFLVSFYNNEISEKSEIFDDQFSVERPDGSNFTLKIRSTKLEDSAMYFCASSEPSPQGDTDTQYFGPGTRLTVL.

This chain connects TRBV18 to TRBJ1-3; tentative D call: TRBD1 (6 bases). V was pared by 3 bases and J by 2 bases, with 17 bases between. Germline CDR1 reads KGHSH; CDR2 reads LQKENI. The CDR3 is made up of 17 amino acids. The CDR3 region is CASSPYRAKVAGNTIYF. The CDR3 coding sequence is TGTGCCAGCTCACCCTACAGGGCGAAGGTTGCTGGAAACACCATATATTTT.

The chain carries TRBV7-2 and TRBJ2-7; the D gene is possibly TRBD2 (5 bases). The CDR3 consists of 14 residues. V was cut by 4 bases and J by 2 bases, with 12 bases left in between. Germline assignment: CDR1 SGHTA and CDR2 FQGNSA. For the CDR3, the DNA is TGTGCCAGCAGCTCCCGGGAAAGCCCCTACGAGCAGTACTTC. It specifies CASSSRESPYEQYF.

This clone was found once. The chain joins TRBV11-2 to TRBJ2-1, with TRBD1 as a possible D gene (6 bases). The V and J ends lost 6 bases and 3 bases respectively, with 15 bases between them. In germline, CDR1 is SGHAT, CDR2 FQNNGV. CDR3 length: 15 residues. The CDR3 loop is CASSSTGNSYNEQFF. Here the CDR3 DNA reads TGTGCCAGCAGTTCGACAGGCAATAGCTACAATGAGCAGTTCTTC.

The CDR3 nucleotides read TGTGCCAGCAGCTATTACAATGAGCAGTTCTTC. Translating it yields CASSYYNEQFF. The rearrangement links TRBV5-6 to TRBJ2-1, with unresolved D. V lost 3 bases to trimming and J lost 4 bases, with 2 bases between them. Germline loops: CDR1 SGHDT, CDR2 YYEEEE. The CDR3 length is 11 residues.